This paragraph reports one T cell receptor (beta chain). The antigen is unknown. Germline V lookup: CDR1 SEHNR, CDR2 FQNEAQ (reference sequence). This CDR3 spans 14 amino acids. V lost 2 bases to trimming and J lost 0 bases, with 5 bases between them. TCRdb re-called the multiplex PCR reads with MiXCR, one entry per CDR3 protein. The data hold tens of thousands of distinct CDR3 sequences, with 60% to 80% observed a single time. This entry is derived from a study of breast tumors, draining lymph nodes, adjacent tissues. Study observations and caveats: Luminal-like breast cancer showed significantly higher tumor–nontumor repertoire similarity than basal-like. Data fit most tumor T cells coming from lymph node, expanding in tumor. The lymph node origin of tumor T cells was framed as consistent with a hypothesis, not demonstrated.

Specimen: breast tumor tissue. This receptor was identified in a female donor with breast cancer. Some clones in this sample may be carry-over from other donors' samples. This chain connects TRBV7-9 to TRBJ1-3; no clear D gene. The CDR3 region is CASSLRSSGNTIYF. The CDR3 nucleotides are TGTGCCAGCAGCTTAAGGAGCTCTGGAAACACCATATATTTT.